This T cell receptor (beta chain) derives from a study of a mutant IDH1 vaccine in newly diagnosed glioma. Study-wide background: Patients got radiotherapy, temozolomide, or both beforehand, and most got both. Study-wide results and caveats: In 80% to 95% of patients, immune responses induced by the vaccine occurred.

This sample's time point: baseline, week 1 (first vaccination visit). Treatment described: pre-vaccination baseline after standard-of-care therapy. New WHO grade 3 or 4 astrocytomas that were IDH1-mutant and ATRX-lost occurred in the donors. This clone was picked up one time. Its antigen is not known. Trimming removed 1 base at V and 12 bases at J, with 9 bases between. The CDR3 has 11 amino acids. Per germline, CDR1 SGHDN and CDR2 FVKESK. Data came from immunoSEQ multiplex PCR; TCRdb stores just in-frame clones and leaves some out. This table has some 23,000 clones, 93% appearing once. The source of this sequence is a man aged 40-55 years with glioma. The sequences come from PBMCs, collected from a glioma patient treated with radiotherapy, temozolomide or both. The gene calls are TRBV14 and TRBJ1-1; D is unclear. The CDR3, as DNA: TGTGCCAGCAGCCAAGGAGGGATGACTTTCTTT. This encodes CASSQGGMTFF.